This TCR beta chain stems from a study of T cells in Graves' hyperthyroidism and ophthalmopathy. General study points: Ophthalmopathy was predicted by the model a median of about six months ahead of onset.

Per the germline V gene, CDR1 is SNHLY and CDR2 is FYNNEI. V lost 5 bases and J lost 5, with 16 bases in between. The CDR3 extends over 15 amino acids. Graves' hyperthyroidism without ophthalmopathy progression within 18 months was termed stable. Every diagnosis used clinical symptoms, serum thyroxine and TRAb, thyroid ultrasound and orbital computed tomography. TCR beta CDR3 regions were amplified from RNA. When the TCR CDR3 underwent first-round RT-PCR, the HTBI primer set was used. TCRdb re-derived calls from the multiplex PCR reads in MiXCR, one entry per CDR3 protein. The data show almost 600,000 distinct CDR3 sequences, about 43% seen once. This clonotype occurred many times. Antigen specificity is unknown.

The sample comprised peripheral blood or thyroid tissue (not recorded which). The chain recombines TRBV2 with TRBJ1-5; perhaps TRBD1 as D (5 bases). The clonotype was recovered from a woman between 18 and 29 years old with Graves' hyperthyroidism. The CDR3 DNA follows: TGTGCCAGCAGTACGGGGAGTCAGGGATATCAGCCCCAGCATTTT. Protein: CASSTGSQGYQPQHF.